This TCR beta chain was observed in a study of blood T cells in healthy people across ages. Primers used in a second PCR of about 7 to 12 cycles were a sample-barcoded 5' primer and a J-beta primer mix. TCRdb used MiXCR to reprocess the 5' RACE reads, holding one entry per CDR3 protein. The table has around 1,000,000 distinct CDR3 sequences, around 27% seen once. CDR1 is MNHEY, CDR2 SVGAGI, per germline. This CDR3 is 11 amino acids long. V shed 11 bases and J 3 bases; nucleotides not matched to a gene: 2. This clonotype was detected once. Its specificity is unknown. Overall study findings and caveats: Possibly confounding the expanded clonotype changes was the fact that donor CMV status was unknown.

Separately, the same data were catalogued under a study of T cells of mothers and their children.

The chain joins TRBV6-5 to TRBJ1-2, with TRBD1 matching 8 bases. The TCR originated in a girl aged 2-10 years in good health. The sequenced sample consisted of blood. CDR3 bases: TGTGCCGTGGGACAGGACTATGGCTACACCTTC. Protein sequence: CAVGQDYGYTF.